This T cell receptor (beta chain) was documented in a study of cytomegalovirus exposure and HLA in healthy donors. Germline V gene lookup returns CDR1 SGHDN and CDR2 FVKESK. The CDR3 sequence is 17 residues long. V was pared by 2 bases and J by 6 bases, with 13 bases of the junction left unmatched. In the case of this clone: Its antigen is unidentified.

13 Jbeta primers and 60 Vbeta primers were used for the PCR. Sequenced by immunoSEQ multiplex PCR; TCRdb stores in-frame clones only, minus some. The sample consists of about 160,000 clones, around nine tenths of them appearing once. Study-level points and caveats: A link between a missense DCLRE1C variant and TCR beta V- and J-gene trimming emerged from a later analysis. There were some V segments, including TRBV6-2 and TRBV6-3, excluded as indistinguishable. Reports showed the classifier diagnosing cytomegalovirus status with high specificity and sensitivity. Reported findings show TCR beta sequences accurately forecast HLA-A and HLA-B alleles in most subjects.

Specimen: PBMCs. The sequence was obtained from a woman aged 25 to 39 in good health and CMV-seronegative. V and J are TRBV14 and TRBJ2-3, with 8 bases identical to TRBD1. The CDR3: CASSQRTGRRGTDTQYF. The CDR3 coding sequence is TGTGCCAGCAGCCAAAGGACAGGGAGAAGAGGGACGGATACGCAGTATTTT.